The 25 T cell receptor beta chains in this list originate from one sample, sequenced in a study of blood T cell repertoires in COVID-19. The repertoire was sequenced with immunoSEQ multiplex PCR; TCRdb's copy has only in-frame clones and lacks some. The sample includes 150,000 or so clones, around 86% seen only once; the top ten take over 10%. Sequenced: peripheral blood. The receptor set was obtained from a man aged 70-80 years who had recovered from COVID-19.

The chain employs TRBV11-2 and TRBJ2-3; possible D gene TRBD2, 6 bases. V lost 9 bases and J 0 bases, leaving 22 bases between the germline ends. CDR1 is SGHAT, CDR2 FQNNGV, per germline. This CDR3 has 17 residues. CDR3 DNA: TGTGCCAGTTACGGGGGTATGCGGAGCGAGAGCACAGATACGCAGTATTTT. Translation: CASYGGMRSESTDTQYF. Full variable domain (missing parts from reference TRBV11-2 and TRBJ2-3): EAGVAQSPRYKIIEKRQSVAFWCNPISGHATLYWYQQILGQGPKLLIQFQNNGVVDDSQLPKDRFSAERLKGVDSTLKIQPAKLEDSAVYLCASYGGMRSESTDTQYFGPGTRLTVL.

This clone appeared a few times. Other DNA sequences in this sample translate to the same CDR3. This chain links TRBV18 with TRBJ1-3; possible D gene TRBD1, 6 bases. Germline V gene lookup returns CDR1 KGHSH and CDR2 LQKENI. CDR3 length: 15 residues. The germline V and J ends were trimmed by 1 base and 0 bases, with 7 bases remaining between them. CDR3 residues: CASSPRDTSGNTIYF. For the CDR3, the DNA is TGTGCCAGCTCACCACGGGACACCTCTGGAAACACCATATATTTT. The full variable domain, completed using reference TRBV18 and TRBJ1-3, is NAGVMQNPRHLVRRRGQEARLRCSPMKGHSHVYWYRQLPEEGLKFMVYLQKENIIDESGMPKERFSAEFPKEGPSILRIQQVVRGDSAAYFCASSPRDTSGNTIYFGEGSWLTVV.

V and J are TRBV25-1 and TRBJ2-5, with 7 bases that match TRBD2. CDR3 length: 14 amino acids. Germline V gives CDR1 MGHDK, CDR2 SYGVNS. The ends lost 8 bases at V and 2 bases at J; junction bases unmatched: 8. CDR3 DNA sequence: TGTGCCAGCTCCTCTAGCGGCGCTCAAGAGACCCAGTACTTC. Protein sequence: CASSSSGAQETQYF.

This chain joins TRBV18 and TRBJ2-2; 10 bases agree with TRBD2. Germline V CDR1 and CDR2: KGHSH, LQKENI. Losses at the gene ends were 3 bases for V and 1 base for J; bases not matched to a gene: 11. The CDR3 has 19 residues. The CDR3 sequence: CASSPVIAGGSLNTGELFF. The CDR3 nucleotides are TGTGCCAGCTCACCGGTAATAGCGGGAGGATCTTTGAACACCGGGGAGCTGTTTTTT.

The chain combines TRBV19 with TRBJ1-2; possibly TRBD1 for D (5 bases). Germline values: CDR1 LNHDA, CDR2 SQIVND (reference sequence). V lost 3 bases and J lost 8, with 19 bases in between. The length of the CDR3 is 15 residues. The CDR3 spells CASSIQGGHIRGYTF. CDR3 DNA sequence: TGTGCCAGTAGTATCCAGGGAGGGCACATTCGGGGCTACACCTTC.

The chain recombines TRBV28 with TRBJ2-2; TRBD1 might be the D (6 bases). CDR3 size: 16 residues. Germline CDR1 MDHEN, CDR2 SYDVKM. V shed 6 bases and J shed 0 bases, with 14 bases lying between them. CDR3 sequence (DNA): TGTGCCAGCAGGCCTCGACAGGCGGCGAACACCGGGGAGCTGTTTTTT. Encoded protein: CASRPRQAANTGELFF.

This chain joins TRBV30 and TRBJ2-7; 7 bases agree with TRBD1. The CDR3 length is 14 residues. V shed 0 bases, J shed 6 bases, and the junction held 8 bases outside the gene matches. Germline assignment: CDR1 GTSNPN and CDR2 SVGIG (reference sequence). For the CDR3, the DNA is TGTGCCTGGAGTGTAGGCGACAGGGTTTCCGAGCAGTACTTC. Translated, it gives CAWSVGDRVSEQYF.

This chain connects TRBV27 to TRBJ1-2, with 8 bases lining up with TRBD1. Trimming removed 6 bases from V and 3 bases from J; junction bases left unmatched: 9. The germline CDR1 and CDR2 sequences are MNHEY and SMNVEV (reference sequence). This CDR3 has 15 amino acids. The CDR3 sequence: CASRDLRGQDYGYTF. The CDR3 nucleotides read TGTGCCAGCAGGGACCTCAGGGGGCAAGACTATGGCTACACCTTC.

The rearrangement joins TRBV4-1 to TRBJ2-1; 9 nucleotides agree with TRBD2. CDR1 is MGHRA and CDR2 is YSYEKL in the germline V gene. There are 17 residues in the CDR3. Trimming cost V 3 bases and J 7 bases; bases outside gene matches: 13. The chain's CDR3 is CASSQREGGRAGNEQFF. CDR3 sequence (DNA): TGCGCCAGCAGCCAGAGGGAGGGCGGGAGGGCCGGTAATGAGCAGTTCTTC.

This chain uses TRBV14 with TRBJ2-7, with 8 bases identical to TRBD1. Germline assignment: CDR1 SGHDN and CDR2 FVKESK. Unmatched junction bases numbered 9, after V lost 4 bases and J lost 4 bases. This CDR3 has 15 residues. DNA of the CDR3: TGTGCCAGCAGCCCGGGACAGGCCCTCCGTTACGAGCAGTACTTC. Amino acid sequence: CASSPGQALRYEQYF.

The V and J genes are TRBV5-4 and TRBJ1-3; a weak D match, TRBD1 (6 bases). Germline V lookup: CDR1 SGHNT, CDR2 YYREEE (reference sequence). V was pared by 0 bases and J by 0 bases, with 16 bases between. The CDR3 has 18 amino acids. In DNA form, the CDR3 reads TGTGCCAGCAGCTTGGGACAGGCCCTACGCCGCTCTGGAAACACCATATATTTT. Translating it yields CASSLGQALRRSGNTIYF.

The chain uses TRBV20-1 and TRBJ2-1; TRBD1 is a possible D gene (6 bases). Germline CDR1 reads DFQATT; CDR2 reads SNEGSKA (reference sequence). Trimming removed 3 bases at V and 6 bases at J, with 12 bases between. The CDR3 loop spans 13 amino acids. The CDR3 reads CSASGQLRNEQFF. The CDR3 DNA is TGCAGTGCTAGTGGACAGCTTCGCAATGAGCAGTTCTTC.

The V gene is TRBV7-9, the J gene TRBJ2-7; 11 nucleotides align to TRBD1. CDR3 length: 14 amino acids. V gave up 1 base and J gave up 5 bases; unmatched junction bases: 1. The germline V gene encodes CDR1 SEHNR and CDR2 FQNEAQ (reference sequence). The CDR3 loop reads CASSLGTGGHEQYF. The CDR3 DNA follows: TGTGCCAGCAGCTTAGGGACAGGGGGCCACGAGCAGTACTTC.

V is TRBV7-2 and J is TRBJ2-7; 10 positions match TRBD2. The CDR3 spans 14 residues. Germline V gene data show CDR1 as SGHTA and CDR2 as FQGNSA. Trimming removed 5 bases from V and 2 bases from J; junction bases left unmatched: 3. CDR3 region: CASSSSGRPYEQYF. In DNA, the CDR3 is TGTGCCAGCAGCAGTAGCGGGAGGCCCTACGAGCAGTACTTC.

On this clone itself: The identical CDR3 is also encoded by other nucleotide sequences in the sample. The CDR3: CSVETGGNTIYF. Here the CDR3 DNA reads TGCAGCGTTGAAACGGGTGGAAACACCATATATTTT. The chain is built from TRBV29-1 and TRBJ1-3, with no clear D. CDR1 is SQVTM, CDR2 ANQGSEA, per germline. Trimming took off 2 bases at V and 3 bases at J, with 5 bases between the two ends. The CDR3 length is 12 residues.

DNA of the CDR3: TGCGCCAGCACCGAGGGAGGGACAGGGCGGACTAGCGGGCTCGCCTGGCACACCGGGGAGCTGTTTTTT. It is translated as CASTEGGTGRTSGLAWHTGELFF. This chain joins TRBV10-2 and TRBJ2-2; 11 positions match TRBD2. The CDR3 is 23 amino acids. The ends lost 7 bases at V and 3 bases at J; junction bases unmatched: 28. The germline gives CDR1 WSHSY, CDR2 SAAADI.

This chain joins TRBV6-2 or TRBV6-3 and TRBJ2-7, with a weak D call TRBD1 (5 bases). This CDR3 comprises 15 residues. The germline V gene has CDR1 MNHEY and CDR2 SVGEGT. V dropped 5 bases and J dropped 0 bases, with 14 bases sitting between them. The CDR3 DNA follows: TGTGCCAGCAGTACTGTTGGGGCGATCTCCTACGAGCAGTACTTC. It is translated as CASSTVGAISYEQYF.

This clone was detected only a few times. The chain joins TRBV3-1 (or the pseudogene TRBV3-2) to TRBJ1-4; D might be TRBD1 (5 bases). The CDR3 spans 16 residues. The V end was cut by 0 bases, the J end by 7 bases, with 15 bases between. The germline gives CDR1 LGHDT, CDR2 YNNKEL (reference sequence). CDR3 amino acids: CASSQDQEGYSEKLFF. DNA of the CDR3: TGTGCCAGCAGCCAAGATCAGGAGGGGTATAGTGAAAAACTGTTTTTT.

The V gene is TRBV2, the J gene TRBJ1-1; 8 bases align to TRBD1. Germline assignment: CDR1 SNHLY and CDR2 FYNNEI. V dropped 4 bases and J dropped 5; count of bases not matched to a gene: 6. CDR3 size: 14 residues. The CDR3 loop reads CASSGGQGGTEAFF. For the CDR3, the DNA is TGTGCCAGCAGTGGTGGACAGGGAGGGACTGAAGCTTTCTTT.

The rearrangement joins TRBV5-1 to TRBJ2-7, with D possibly being TRBD1 (6 bases). CDR1 is SGHRS and CDR2 is YFSETQ in the germline V gene. This CDR3 region has 15 residues. V gave up 0 bases and J gave up 4 bases, with 14 bases separating them. CDR3 in DNA: TGCGCCAGCAGCTTGGCCGGACAGACGGTTTACGAGCAGTACTTC. Translated, it gives CASSLAGQTVYEQYF.

The chain couples TRBV7-9 to TRBJ2-7; 8 bases are a match to TRBD1. The CDR3 consists of 18 residues. Germline CDR1 is SEHNR and CDR2 is FQNEAQ (reference sequence). The V and J ends lost 1 base and 0 bases, in that order; junction bases with no gene match: 11. CDR3 sequence (DNA): TGTGCCAGCAGCTTAGGCCGATCAGGGGGCTTAAGCTCCTACGAGCAGTACTTC. This encodes CASSLGRSGGLSSYEQYF.

The rearrangement uses TRBV3-1 (or the pseudogene TRBV3-2) and TRBJ1-1; D perhaps matches TRBD1 (5 bases). The CDR3 is made up of 15 amino acids. V lost 3 bases and J lost 1, with 12 bases in between. Per germline, CDR1 LGHDT and CDR2 YNNKEL (reference sequence). The CDR3 is CASSQGLLGNTEAFF. The CDR3, as DNA: TGTGCCAGCAGCCAGGGACTTTTAGGGAACACTGAAGCTTTCTTT.

CDR3 amino acids: CASRPWGTSGQETQYF. Written as DNA, the CDR3 is TGCGCCAGCCGGCCCTGGGGGACTAGCGGCCAAGAGACCCAGTACTTC. The chain links TRBV10-2 to TRBJ2-5; TRBD2 matches at 11 bases. V shed 8 bases, J shed 1 base, and the junction held 9 bases outside the gene matches. The CDR3 is 16 residues long. Germline CDR1 is WSHSY and CDR2 is SAAADI.

This clone has just one count. The V and J genes are TRBV2 and TRBJ2-6; tentative D call: TRBD2 (5 bases). V was cut by 2 bases and J by 0 bases, with 11 bases left in between. The CDR3 is made up of 17 amino acids. Germline CDR1 reads SNHLY; CDR2 reads FYNNEI. CDR3 residues: CASSESGRSSGANVLTF. As DNA, the CDR3 is TGTGCCAGCAGTGAAAGCGGTAGGAGCTCTGGGGCCAACGTCCTGACTTTC.

This clone was seen a few times. The J gene is TRBJ1-1, the V gene TRBV5-1, with TRBD1 matching 7 bases. CDR1 and CDR2 (germline): SGHRS, YFSETQ. Unmatched junction bases numbered 11, after V lost 4 bases and J lost 5 bases. This CDR3 has 15 amino acids. In DNA, the CDR3 is TGCGCCAGCAGCCCTCTAGGGGGCGCGGGGACTGAAGCTTTCTTT. Translated: CASSPLGGAGTEAFF. The entire variable domain, with the rest obtained from reference TRBV5-1 and TRBJ1-1, is as follows: KAGVTQTPRYLIKTRGQQVTLSCSPISGHRSVSWYQQTPGQGLQFLFEYFSETQRNKGNFPGRFSGRQFSNSRSEMNVSTLELGDSALYLCASSPLGGAGTEAFFGQGTRLTVV.